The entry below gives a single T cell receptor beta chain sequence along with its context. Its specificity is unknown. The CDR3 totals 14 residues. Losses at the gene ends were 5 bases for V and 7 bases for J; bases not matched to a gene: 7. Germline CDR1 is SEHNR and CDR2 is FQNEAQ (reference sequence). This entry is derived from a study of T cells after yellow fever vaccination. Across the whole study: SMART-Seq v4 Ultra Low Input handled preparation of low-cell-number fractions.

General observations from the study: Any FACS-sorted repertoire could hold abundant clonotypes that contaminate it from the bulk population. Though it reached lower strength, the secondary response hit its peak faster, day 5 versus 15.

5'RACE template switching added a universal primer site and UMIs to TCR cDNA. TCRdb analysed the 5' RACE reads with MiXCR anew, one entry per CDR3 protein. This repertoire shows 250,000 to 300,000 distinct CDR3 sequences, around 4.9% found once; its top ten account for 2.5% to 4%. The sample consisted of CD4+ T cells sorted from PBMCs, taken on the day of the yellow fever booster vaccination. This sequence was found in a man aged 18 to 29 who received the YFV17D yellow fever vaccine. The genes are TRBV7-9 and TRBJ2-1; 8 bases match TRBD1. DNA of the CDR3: TGTGCCAGCAGCCTGGACAGGGTGTCGAATGAGCAGTTCTTC. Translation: CASSLDRVSNEQFF.